Shown below are 15 T cell receptor beta chains from a single sample sequenced in a study of blood T cell repertoires in COVID-19. Clones were read by immunoSEQ multiplex PCR, and TCRdb kept only the in-frame ones, dropping some. The sample carries roughly 68,000 clones, 80% to 90% recorded once. The sequenced sample consisted of peripheral blood. The receptors were gathered from a woman aged 80 or over with active COVID-19.

The CDR3 sequence is CAISYAGYYEQYF. DNA for the CDR3: TGTGCCATCAGTTACGCGGGATACTACGAGCAGTACTTC. The chain employs TRBV10-3 and TRBJ2-7, with D tentatively TRBD2 (6 bases). The CDR3 covers 13 residues. Germline-derived CDR1 and CDR2 are ENHRY and SYGVKD. The V and J ends lost 5 bases and 3 bases respectively, with 11 bases between them.

The rearrangement links TRBV4-1 to TRBJ2-7; TRBD1 agrees at 8 bases. CDR1 and CDR2 (germline): MGHRA, YSYEKL. This CDR3 contains 16 residues. Germline trimming cut 0 bases from V and 6 bases from J; bases unmatched to any gene: 10. This CDR3 reads CASSQDSGRGTGEQYF. The CDR3 coding sequence is TGCGCCAGCAGCCAAGACTCGGGCAGGGGGACAGGCGAGCAGTACTTC.

The chain employs TRBV19 and TRBJ2-2; perhaps TRBD1 as D (7 bases). CDR3 length: 15 amino acids. Germline-derived CDR1 and CDR2 are LNHDA and SQIVND (reference sequence). The V and J ends lost 5 bases and 6 bases respectively, with 16 bases between them. The CDR3 protein is CASSPRSRGAGELFF. DNA of the CDR3: TGTGCCAGTAGTCCCCGGTCCAGGGGGGCCGGGGAGCTGTTTTTT.

The rearrangement uses TRBV10-2 and TRBJ2-1; D is possibly TRBD2 (5 bases). CDR3 length: 14 amino acids. Trimming left V 4 bases short and J 6 bases short, with 13 bases between. CDR1 is WSHSY, CDR2 SAAADI, per germline. As DNA, the CDR3 is TGCGCCAGCAGTGCGGGGATTACCGGCAATGAGCAGTTCTTC. Its translation is CASSAGITGNEQFF.

The chain employs TRBV5-1 and TRBJ1-2; possible D gene TRBD1, 6 bases. Trimming removed 0 bases at V and 1 base at J, with 10 bases between. This CDR3 contains 15 residues. Germline CDR1 SGHRS, CDR2 YFSETQ. The CDR3 nucleotides are TGCGCCAGCAGCTTGGGGGGGCGAGGTAACTATGGCTACACCTTC. Amino acids: CASSLGGRGNYGYTF. The full variable domain, its missing parts supplied by reference TRBV5-1 and TRBJ1-2, is KAGVTQTPRYLIKTRGQQVTLSCSPISGHRSVSWYQQTPGQGLQFLFEYFSETQRNKGNFPGRFSGRQFSNSRSEMNVSTLELGDSALYLCASSLGGRGNYGYTFGSGTRLTVV.

This sequence joins TRBV2 and TRBJ2-2; perhaps TRBD2 as D (5 bases). Germline-derived CDR1 and CDR2 are SNHLY and FYNNEI. This CDR3 comprises 14 residues. The V gene lost 3 bases and the J gene lost 6 bases, with 11 bases spanning the gap. CDR3 in amino acids: CASSDRGWSGELFF. The CDR3 DNA follows: TGTGCCAGCAGTGACCGGGGTTGGTCCGGGGAGCTGTTTTTT.

The chain joins TRBV9 to TRBJ1-5; D might be TRBD1 (5 bases). The germline V gene encodes CDR1 SGDLS and CDR2 YYNGEE. CDR3 length: 15 amino acids. Trimming pared 4 bases from V and 6 bases from J, leaving 17 bases between. The DNA of the CDR3 is TGTGCCAGCAGCCCTCAGGGCATGTTGGGTCAGCCCCAGCATTTT. It is translated as CASSPQGMLGQPQHF.

The chain employs TRBV19 and TRBJ1-3, with 10 bases lining up with TRBD1. Trimming cost V 2 bases and J 2 bases; bases outside gene matches: 3. The CDR3 runs 16 residues. Germline loops: CDR1 LNHDA, CDR2 SQIVND (reference sequence). The CDR3 coding sequence is TGTGCCAGTAGTATAACCGGGACAGGGGCTGGAAACACCATATATTTT. The encoded protein is CASSITGTGAGNTIYF.

The chain uses TRBV27 and TRBJ2-7, with 8 bases aligning to TRBD2. Per the germline V gene, CDR1 is MNHEY and CDR2 is SMNVEV (reference sequence). The length of the CDR3 is 14 residues. V lost 6 bases, J lost 4 bases, and 8 bases stayed unmatched. CDR3 protein: CASSPHREGYEQYF. CDR3 nucleotide sequence: TGTGCCAGCAGCCCTCACCGGGAGGGATACGAGCAGTACTTC.

This chain joins TRBV6-1 and TRBJ1-5, with D tentatively TRBD1 (5 bases). The V end was cut by 3 bases, the J end by 6 bases, with 12 bases between. The germline CDR1 and CDR2 sequences are MNHNS and SASEGT. The CDR3 has 14 amino acids. This chain's CDR3 is CASSDAGKGQPQHF. DNA for the CDR3: TGTGCCAGCAGTGACGCAGGGAAAGGTCAGCCCCAGCATTTT.

The chain is built from TRBV18 and TRBJ2-3, with TRBD1 identical over 7 bases. V was clipped by 4 bases and J by 0 bases; unmatched bases: 4. The CDR3 sequence is 15 residues long. Per the germline V gene, CDR1 is KGHSH and CDR2 is LQKENI. This chain's CDR3 is CASSRRDSSTDTQYF. CDR3 sequence (DNA): TGTGCCAGCTCACGACGGGACAGCAGCACAGATACGCAGTATTTT. Complete variable domain (other parts from reference TRBV18 and TRBJ2-3): NAGVMQNPRHLVRRRGQEARLRCSPMKGHSHVYWYRQLPEEGLKFMVYLQKENIIDESGMPKERFSAEFPKEGPSILRIQQVVRGDSAAYFCASSRRDSSTDTQYFGPGTRLTVL.

This rearrangement joins TRBV11-3 to TRBJ2-1; no firm D call. Germline assignment: CDR1 SGHNT and CDR2 YENEEA. The germline V and J ends were trimmed by 3 bases and 5 bases, with 8 bases remaining between them. This CDR3 has 13 amino acids. The CDR3 DNA reads TGTGCCAGCAGCTTTGGAGCAAACAATGAGCAGTTCTTC. It encodes CASSFGANNEQFF.

CDR3 sequence reads: CASSLGDRDHWSEKLFF. The CDR3, as DNA: TGTGCCAGCAGCTTAGGAGACAGGGATCATTGGAGTGAAAAACTGTTTTTT. The J gene is TRBJ1-4, the V gene TRBV7-9; TRBD1 aligns across 7 bases. The CDR3 extends over 17 amino acids. Germline V gene data show CDR1 as SEHNR and CDR2 as FQNEAQ (reference sequence). J gave up 7 bases and V 1 base, and 12 bases lay outside the gene matches.

The J gene is TRBJ1-3, the V gene TRBV28; 8 nucleotides line up with TRBD1. CDR1 and CDR2 (germline): MDHEN, SYDVKM. The V gene end was trimmed by 1 base and the J gene end by 3 bases; junction bases not matched to a gene: 2. The length of the CDR3 is 15 residues. CDR3 DNA sequence: TGTGCCAGCAGTTTATCACAGGGGGATGGAAACACCATATATTTT. Translation gives CASSLSQGDGNTIYF.

The chain joins TRBV19 to TRBJ2-7; 8 bases are a match to TRBD2. The CDR3 runs 14 residues. The trim removed 9 bases at V and 3 bases at J, leaving 10 bases unmatched. Germline V gene lookup returns CDR1 LNHDA and CDR2 SQIVND (reference sequence). CDR3 protein: CARHLTSVSYEQYF. The CDR3 bases are TGTGCCAGACATTTGACTAGCGTAAGCTACGAGCAGTACTTC.